This is a list of T cell receptor beta chains from one sample in a study of post-analysis software for immune sequencing data. TCRdb fed the PCR reads into MiXCR, producing one record per CDR3 protein. The sample yields roughly 800,000 distinct CDR3 sequences, 46% seen once. Sequencing input: blood. These receptor sequences come from a girl between 10 and 17 years old with multiple sclerosis. CDR3s include the opening cysteine and the closing phenylalanine or tryptophan. The D gene is left open where the match is weak.

d_call	j_call	v_call	cdr3_aa
TRBD2	TRBJ2-5	TRBV15	CATSRDKLAETQYF
TRBD1	TRBJ1-1	TRBV12-3/TRBV12-4	CASSPGTVTTEAFF
-	TRBJ2-7	TRBV25-1	CASSPARGASYEQYF
TRBD2	TRBJ2-7	TRBV5-1	CASSSGLVSHEQYF
TRBD1	TRBJ1-2	TRBV12-3/TRBV12-4	CASTPGTVDYGYTF
TRBD2	TRBJ2-3	TRBV6-5	CASSKHSGGADTQYF
TRBD1	TRBJ1-1	TRBV20-1	CSAKTGGKVNTEAFF
-	TRBJ2-3	TRBV20-1	CSASPETLQYF
TRBD1	TRBJ2-1	TRBV13	CASTRDRARNEQFF
TRBD1	TRBJ1-2	TRBV12-3/TRBV12-4	CASSLHAGGSNGCTF
-	TRBJ2-1	TRBV24-1	CATREGTVGLSYNEQFF
-	TRBJ2-1	TRBV21-1	CASSKTGVEQFF
-	TRBJ2-3	TRBV20-1	CSASWDTQYF
-	TRBJ2-7	TRBV4-1	CASSQDSPTTSYEQYF
TRBD1	TRBJ2-6	TRBV7-6	CASSFLLGQARGSGANVLTF
-	TRBJ2-5	TRBV10-3	CAISESPGGDMETQYF
TRBD2	TRBJ2-4	TRBV20-1	CSAGASLAAGAKNIQYF
TRBD2	TRBJ2-1	TRBV9	CASSVRREGTRRDEQFF
TRBD2	TRBJ2-1	TRBV20-1	CRTQAGGNNEQFF
-	TRBJ1-1	TRBV6-5	CASSGISNTEAFF
-	TRBJ1-2	TRBV20-1	CSASWGRGYTF
TRBD2	TRBJ2-1	TRBV12-3/TRBV12-4	CASSRPPLAGAYNEQFF
-	TRBJ1-5	TRBV7-2	CASSSTGSGNQPQHF
-	TRBJ2-1	TRBV14	CASSQDASRAFGEQFF
-	TRBJ2-7	TRBV24-1	CATRGSGSYEQYF
TRBD1	TRBJ2-1	TRBV4-2	CASSQVRSGQGVDEQFF
-	TRBJ2-1	TRBV12-3/TRBV12-4	CASDIGSSYNEQFF
-	TRBJ2-7	TRBV7-3	CASSLHRDSREQYF
-	TRBJ2-1	TRBV28	CASSPQSSRRFF
-	TRBJ1-6	TRBV7-9	CASSLVGSPLHF
TRBD2	TRBJ2-5	TRBV12-3/TRBV12-4	CASSSSGTVSQETQYF
-	TRBJ2-5	TRBV29-1	CSVERLAGRMETQYF
-	TRBJ2-1	TRBV20-1	CSANPGDVYNEQFF
TRBD1	TRBJ1-2	TRBV5-1	CASSHATGSVADGYTF
TRBD2	TRBJ2-4	TRBV20-1	CSARGLAGIQYF
-	TRBJ2-1	TRBV20-1	CSAPSQPGLYNEQFF
TRBD1	TRBJ1-4	TRBV15	CATSRDTQGAWEKLFF